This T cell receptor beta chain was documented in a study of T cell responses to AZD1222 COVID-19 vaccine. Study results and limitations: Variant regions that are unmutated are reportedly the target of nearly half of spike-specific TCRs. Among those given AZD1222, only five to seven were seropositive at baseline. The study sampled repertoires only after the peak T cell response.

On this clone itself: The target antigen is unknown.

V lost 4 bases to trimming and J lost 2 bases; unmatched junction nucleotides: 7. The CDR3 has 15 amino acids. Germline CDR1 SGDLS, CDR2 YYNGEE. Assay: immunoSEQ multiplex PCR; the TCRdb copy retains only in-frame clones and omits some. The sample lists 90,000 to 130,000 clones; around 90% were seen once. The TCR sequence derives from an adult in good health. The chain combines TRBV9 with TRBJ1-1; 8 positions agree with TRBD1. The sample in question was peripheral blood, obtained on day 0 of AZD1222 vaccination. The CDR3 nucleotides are TGTGCCAGCAGCCTCCGGACAGGGCACAACACTGAAGCTTTCTTT. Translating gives CASSLRTGHNTEAFF.